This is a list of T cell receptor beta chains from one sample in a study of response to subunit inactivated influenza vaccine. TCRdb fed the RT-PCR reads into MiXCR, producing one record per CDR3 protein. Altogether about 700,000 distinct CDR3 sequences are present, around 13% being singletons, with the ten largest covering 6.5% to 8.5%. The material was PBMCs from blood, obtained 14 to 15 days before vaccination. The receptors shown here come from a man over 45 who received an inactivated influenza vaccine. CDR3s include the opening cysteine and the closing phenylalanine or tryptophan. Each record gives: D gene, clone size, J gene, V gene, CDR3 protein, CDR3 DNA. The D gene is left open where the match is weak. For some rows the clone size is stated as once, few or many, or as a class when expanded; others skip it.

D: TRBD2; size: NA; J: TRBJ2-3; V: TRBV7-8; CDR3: CASSFNSGLAGRISTDTQYF; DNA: TGTGCCAGCAGTTTTAATTCCGGGCTAGCGGGAAGGATTAGCACAGATACGCAGTATTTT
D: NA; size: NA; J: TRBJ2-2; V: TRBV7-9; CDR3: CASSFSFRTGELFF; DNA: TGTGCCAGCAGCTTTTCATTTAGGACCGGGGAGCTGTTTTTT
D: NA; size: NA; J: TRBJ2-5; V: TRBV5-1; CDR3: CASSPEGARGETQYF; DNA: TGCGCCAGCAGCCCGGAGGGGGCCCGTGGGGAGACCCAGTACTTC
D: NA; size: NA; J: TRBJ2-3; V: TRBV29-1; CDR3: CSVVGPVRTDTQYF; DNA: TGCAGCGTTGTGGGGCCAGTGAGGACAGATACGCAGTATTTT
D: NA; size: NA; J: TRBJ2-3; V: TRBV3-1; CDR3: CASSQAGGIGHTQYF; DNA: TGTGCCAGCAGCCAAGCCGGTGGTATTGGACATACGCAGTATTTT
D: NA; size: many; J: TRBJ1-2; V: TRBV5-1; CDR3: CASSLVGNYGYTF; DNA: TGCGCCAGCAGCTTGGTGGGTAACTATGGCTACACCTTC
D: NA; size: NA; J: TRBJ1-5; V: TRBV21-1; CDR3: CASSKERDRTNLPQHF; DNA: TGTGCCAGCAGCAAAGAAAGGGACAGGACTAATCTGCCCCAGCATTTT
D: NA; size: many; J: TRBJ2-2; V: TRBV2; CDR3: CAGTGGLTNTGELFF; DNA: TGTGCCGGCACAGGCGGACTTACTAACACCGGGGAGCTGTTTTTT
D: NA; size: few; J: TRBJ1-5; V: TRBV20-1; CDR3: CSANSANQPQHF; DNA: TGCAGTGCTAACAGTGCCAATCAGCCCCAGCATTTT
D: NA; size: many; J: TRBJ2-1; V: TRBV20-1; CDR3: CSARDVGGPSYNEQFF; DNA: TGCAGTGCTAGAGATGTGGGGGGGCCCTCCTACAATGAGCAGTTCTTC
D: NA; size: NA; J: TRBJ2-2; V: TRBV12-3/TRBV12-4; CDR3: CASSPRTPQNTGELFF; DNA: TGTGCCAGCAGTCCCCGGACACCTCAGAACACCGGGGAGCTGTTTTTT
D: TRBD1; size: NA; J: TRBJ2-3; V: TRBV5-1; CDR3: CASSPGQGRDTQYF; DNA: TGCGCCAGCAGCCCTGGACAGGGGCGAGATACGCAGTATTTT
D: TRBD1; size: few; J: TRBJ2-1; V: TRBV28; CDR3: CAKTGVSNEQFF; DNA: TGTGCCAAGACAGGGGTCAGCAATGAGCAGTTCTTC
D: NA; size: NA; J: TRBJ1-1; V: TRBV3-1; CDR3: CASSQGPGFTEAFF; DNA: TGTGCCAGCAGCCAGGGACCGGGCTTCACTGAAGCTTTCTTT
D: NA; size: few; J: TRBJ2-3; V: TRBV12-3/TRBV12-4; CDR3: CASSLTDGDTQYF; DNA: TGTGCCAGCAGTTTAACCGACGGAGATACGCAGTATTTT
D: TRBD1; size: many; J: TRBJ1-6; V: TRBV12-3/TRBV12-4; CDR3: CASSLGQGYSYNSPLHF; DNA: TGTGCCAGCAGCTTGGGACAGGGATACTCCTATAATTCACCCCTCCACTTT
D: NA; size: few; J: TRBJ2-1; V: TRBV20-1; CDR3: CSARDGGSNYNEQFF; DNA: TGCAGTGCTAGAGATGGGGGGTCGAACTACAATGAGCAGTTCTTC
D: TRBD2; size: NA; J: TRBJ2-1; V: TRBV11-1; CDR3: CASRRRGGAGSSSYNEQFF; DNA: TGTGCCAGCAGGCGAAGGGGAGGGGCGGGCTCCTCGAGCTACAATGAGCAGTTCTTC
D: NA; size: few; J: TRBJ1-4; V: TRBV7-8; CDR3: CASSLGRGFNEKLFF; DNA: TGTGCCAGCAGCTTAGGACGGGGATTCAATGAAAAACTGTTTTTT
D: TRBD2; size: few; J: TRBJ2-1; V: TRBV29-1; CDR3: CSVERGSSYNEQFF; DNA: TGCAGCGTTGAGCGGGGGAGCTCCTACAATGAGCAGTTCTTC
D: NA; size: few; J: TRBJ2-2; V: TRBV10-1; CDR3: CASSRAGSSGELFF; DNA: TGCGCCAGCAGCCGGGCTGGATCCTCCGGGGAGCTGTTTTTT
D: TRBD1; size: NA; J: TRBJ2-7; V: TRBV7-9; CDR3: CASSSRQGAGYEQYF; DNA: TGTGCCAGCAGCTCCCGACAGGGGGCTGGATACGAGCAGTACTTC
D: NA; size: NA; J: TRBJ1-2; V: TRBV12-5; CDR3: CASGQGMGGYTF; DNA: TGTGCTAGTGGCCAGGGGATGGGAGGCTACACCTTC
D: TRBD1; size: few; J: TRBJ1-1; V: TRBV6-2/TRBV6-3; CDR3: CASSYSKSGGARAEAFF; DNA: TGTGCCAGCAGTTACTCGAAGTCAGGGGGCGCAAGGGCTGAAGCTTTCTTT
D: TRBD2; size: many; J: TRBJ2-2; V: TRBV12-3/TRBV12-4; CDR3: CASSLLAGAGELFF; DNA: TGTGCCAGCAGTTTGCTAGCGGGGGCCGGGGAGCTGTTTTTT
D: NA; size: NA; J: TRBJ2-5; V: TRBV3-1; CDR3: CASSQLKVYQTWQETQYF; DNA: TGTGCCAGCAGCCAATTGAAGGTTTATCAGACGTGGCAAGAGACCCAGTACTTC
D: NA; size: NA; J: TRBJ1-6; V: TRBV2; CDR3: CASQTDGGNSPLHF; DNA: TGTGCCAGCCAGACGGACGGGGGAAATTCACCCCTCCACTTT
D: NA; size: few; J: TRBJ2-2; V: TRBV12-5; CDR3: CASGLAILGSNTGELFF; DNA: TGTGCTAGTGGTTTGGCCATCCTGGGGTCGAACACCGGGGAGCTGTTTTTT
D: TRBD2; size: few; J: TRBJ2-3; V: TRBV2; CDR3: CASRWTSFQYF; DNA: TGTGCCAGCAGGTGGACTAGCTTTCAGTATTTT
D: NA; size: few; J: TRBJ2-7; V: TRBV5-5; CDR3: CASTLDLGGPHEQYF; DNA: TGTGCCAGCACCCTTGATTTGGGGGGCCCCCACGAGCAGTACTTC
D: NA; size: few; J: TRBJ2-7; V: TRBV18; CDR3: CASSPRASSYEQYF; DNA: TGTGCCAGCTCACCACGGGCGAGCTCCTACGAGCAGTACTTC
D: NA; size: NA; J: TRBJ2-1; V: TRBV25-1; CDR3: CASSEYQVGDNEQFF; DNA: TGTGCCAGCAGTGAATACCAGGTTGGGGACAATGAGCAGTTCTTC
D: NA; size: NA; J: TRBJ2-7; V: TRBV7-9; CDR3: CASSLVVQGSHEQYF; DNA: TGTGCCAGCAGCTTAGTAGTTCAGGGAAGCCACGAGCAGTACTTC
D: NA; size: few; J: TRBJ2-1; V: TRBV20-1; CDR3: CSAPETRTYNEQFF; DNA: TGCAGTGCCCCGGAGACTAGGACCTACAATGAGCAGTTCTTC
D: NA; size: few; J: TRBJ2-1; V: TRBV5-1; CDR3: CASSLADRSRYNEQFF; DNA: TGCGCCAGCAGCTTGGCCGACAGGAGCCGCTACAATGAGCAGTTCTTC
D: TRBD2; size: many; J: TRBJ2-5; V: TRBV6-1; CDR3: CASSPTSSLGTQYF; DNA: TGTGCCAGCAGTCCGACTAGCTCCCTCGGGACCCAGTACTTC
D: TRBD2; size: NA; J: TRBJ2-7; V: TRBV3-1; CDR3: CASSQEGLAGFYEQYF; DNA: TGTGCCAGCAGCCAAGAAGGACTAGCGGGATTCTACGAGCAGTACTTC
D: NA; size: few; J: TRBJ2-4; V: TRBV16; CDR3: CASSQSGSLAKNIQYF; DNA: TGTGCCAGCAGCCAATCTGGCTCTCTAGCCAAAAACATTCAGTACTTC
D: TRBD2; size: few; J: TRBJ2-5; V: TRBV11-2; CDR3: CASSVRTSGASYQETQYF; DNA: TGTGCCAGCAGCGTTAGGACTAGCGGAGCGTCTTACCAAGAGACCCAGTACTTC
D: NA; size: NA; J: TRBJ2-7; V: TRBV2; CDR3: CASSVRGIMVEQYF; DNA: TGTGCCAGCAGTGTCAGGGGCATTATGGTCGAGCAGTACTTC
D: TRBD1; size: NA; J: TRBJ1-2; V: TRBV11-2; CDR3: CASSRVLGQVIDGYTF; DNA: TGTGCCAGCAGCAGAGTACTGGGACAGGTCATTGATGGCTACACCTTC
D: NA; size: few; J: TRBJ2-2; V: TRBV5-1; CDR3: CASSLRREGRGTGELFF; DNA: TGCGCCAGCAGCTTGCGTCGTGAGGGGCGTGGCACCGGGGAGCTGTTTTTT
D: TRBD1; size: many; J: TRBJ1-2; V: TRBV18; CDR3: CASSLDRGNGYTF; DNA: TGTGCCAGCTCACTCGACAGGGGGAATGGCTACACCTTC
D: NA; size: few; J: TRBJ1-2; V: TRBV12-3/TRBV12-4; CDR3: CASSLRRANYGYTF; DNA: TGTGCCAGCAGTTTAAGGCGGGCTAACTATGGCTACACCTTC
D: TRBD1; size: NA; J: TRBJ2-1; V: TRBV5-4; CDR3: CASSLSPGTAYNEQFF; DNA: TGTGCCAGCAGCTTGTCCCCCGGGACAGCTTACAATGAGCAGTTCTTC
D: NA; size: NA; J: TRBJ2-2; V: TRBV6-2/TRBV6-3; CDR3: CASNWAGELFF; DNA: TGTGCCAGCAACTGGGCCGGGGAGCTGTTTTTT
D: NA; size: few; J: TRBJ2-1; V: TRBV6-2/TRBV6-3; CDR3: CASTTYSSNEQFF; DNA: TGTGCCAGCACCACGTACTCCAGCAATGAGCAGTTCTTC
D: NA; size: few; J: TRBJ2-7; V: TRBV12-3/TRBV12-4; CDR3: CASSLGEGVEQYF; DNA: TGTGCCAGCAGTTTAGGGGAAGGGGTCGAGCAGTACTTC
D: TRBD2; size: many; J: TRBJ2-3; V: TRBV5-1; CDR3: CASSTSGGQDTQYF; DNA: TGCGCCAGCAGTACTAGCGGGGGCCAAGATACGCAGTATTTT
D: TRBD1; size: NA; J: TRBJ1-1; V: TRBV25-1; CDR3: CASRVTGGNTEAFF; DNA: TGTGCCAGCAGGGTAACAGGGGGCAACACTGAAGCTTTCTTT
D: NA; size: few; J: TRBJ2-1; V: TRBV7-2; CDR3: CASSLVPLAPSNEQFF; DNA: TGTGCCAGCAGCTTAGTACCCCTTGCCCCCAGCAATGAGCAGTTCTTC
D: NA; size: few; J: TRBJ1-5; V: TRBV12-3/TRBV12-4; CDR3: CASSSGWAGNQPQHF; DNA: TGTGCCAGCAGTTCCGGGTGGGCAGGTAATCAGCCCCAGCATTTT
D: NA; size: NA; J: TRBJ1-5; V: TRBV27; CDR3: CASRGWGNSNQPQHF; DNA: TGTGCCAGCAGGGGGTGGGGGAATAGCAATCAGCCCCAGCATTTT
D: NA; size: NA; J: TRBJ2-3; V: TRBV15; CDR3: CATSRVYDTQYF; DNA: TGTGCCACCAGCAGAGTGTATGACACGCAGTATTTT
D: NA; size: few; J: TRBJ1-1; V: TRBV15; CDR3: CATSRGGLNTEAFF; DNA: TGTGCCACCAGCAGAGGTGGTTTGAACACTGAAGCTTTCTTT
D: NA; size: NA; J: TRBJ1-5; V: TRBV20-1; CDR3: CSAAGQPQHF; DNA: TGCAGTGCCGCAGGGCAGCCCCAGCATTTT
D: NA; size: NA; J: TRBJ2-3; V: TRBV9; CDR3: CASSVVGTDTQYF; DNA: TGTGCCAGCAGCGTGGTGGGAACAGATACGCAGTATTTT
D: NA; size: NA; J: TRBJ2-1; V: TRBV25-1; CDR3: CASSGQGRVIDEQFF; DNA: TGTGCCAGCAGTGGTCAGGGCAGGGTCATCGATGAGCAGTTCTTC
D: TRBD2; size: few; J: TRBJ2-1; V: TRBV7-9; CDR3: CASSLIKRGHNEQFF; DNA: TGTGCCAGCAGCTTAATTAAGCGGGGACACAATGAGCAGTTCTTC